This record looks at one TCR beta chain sequence and its context. The sample belongs to a study of shared clonotypes between healthy human individuals. The V gene's germline CDR1 is MNHNS and CDR2 SASEGT. Trimming cost V 7 bases and J 4 bases; bases outside gene matches: 6. The CDR3 sequence is 13 residues long. It was at deep level that the assay was run. The method was immunoSEQ multiplex PCR; TCRdb's version includes in-frame clones alone and lacks a portion of them. This table has 90,000 to 120,000 clones, around 64% appearing once. This receptor was identified in a woman aged 25 to 39 in good health. This chain connects TRBV6-1 to TRBJ2-7; 8 bases are shared with TRBD1. Material for sequencing was memory CD8+ T cells sorted from blood. This sample's subset: CD45RO+ cells pooled with CCR7-negative TemRA cells. This CDR3 reads CASNQGAEYEQYF. The CDR3 DNA reads TGTGCCAGCAATCAGGGGGCCGAATACGAGCAGTACTTC.